This TCR beta chain was obtained from a study of CD8 T cells in ankylosing spondylitis. Notes on the study in general: Typical of ankylosing spondylitis blood, it appeared, was a TCR beta motif of fewer than 10 highly homologous variants. The authors reported significant enrichment of disease-linked clones in matched ankylosing spondylitis synovial fluid.

Making use of molecular barcodes, quantitative 5'-RACE generated TCR beta libraries. MiXCR, run by TCRdb on the 5' RACE reads, gives a single entry per CDR3 protein. The data contain around 300,000 distinct CDR3 sequences, roughly 10% of them singletons. This clonotype has more than one count but fewer than ten. Its specificity is not known. Germline lookup yields CDR1 DFQATT and CDR2 SNEGSKA (reference sequence). The V gene lost 0 bases and the J gene lost 7 bases, with 19 bases spanning the gap. This CDR3 has 16 residues. The sequence came from a female donor with ankylosing spondylitis or in good health (not recorded which). The V and J genes are TRBV20-1 and TRBJ1-5; no reliable D call. Sequences were obtained from blood, either unsorted or a sorted T cell fraction (not recorded which). The CDR3 protein is CSAREERALQFQPQHF. The CDR3 region has the DNA TGCAGTGCTAGAGAGGAACGGGCATTACAATTCCAGCCCCAGCATTTT.